This TCR beta chain was captured in a study of shared clonotypes between healthy human individuals. Study at large: Used for every donor were three CD4 naive, three CD4 memory, two CD8 naive and one CD8 memory plate. Study-wide results and caveats: Between a few donors, naive CD4 clonotypes were shared at a level of about 5%. Across subsets, estimated richness was generally greater for naive than for memory populations.

The CDR3 runs 15 residues. The ends were cut back, 1 base at V and 7 bases at J, with 13 bases in the middle. Germline lookup yields CDR1 LNHDA and CDR2 SQIVND (reference sequence). In the original workflow: ImmunoSEQ sequences covered only the junction and lacked quality scores; filtering therefore differed. The assay was immunoSEQ multiplex PCR, and TCRdb's table has in-frame clones only and misses some. V and J calls and clone size are as listed in that table; D and trimming were resolved from the DNA. The repertoire consists of roughly 2.4 million clones, with more than 90% occurring once and the leading ten covering approximately 0.13%. As concerns this clone: Its antigen is unidentified.

The chain combines TRBV19 with TRBJ1-4; D gene uncertain. This clonotype originated in a man aged 18 to 29 in good health. Sequencing used naive CD4+ T cells sorted from blood. Subset reported: CD45RA+ positively selected. CDR3 region: CASSIGRAPGEKLFF. CDR3 DNA: TGTGCCAGTAGTATAGGACGGGCACCCGGTGAAAAACTGTTTTTT.